The 28 T cell receptor beta chains reported below all come from one sample, sequenced in a study of technical replicates of blood from several donors. Produced via immunoSEQ multiplex PCR; TCRdb's table is partial and in-frame only. The table shows some 85,000 clones, with about 93% occurring only once. The sample comprised T cells isolated from PBMCs. The receptors originated from a human donor in good health.

The chain joins TRBV4-1 to TRBJ2-7; possibly TRBD1 for D (5 bases). This CDR3 is 15 amino acids long. V gave up 0 bases and J gave up 2 bases, with 11 bases separating them. CDR1 is MGHRA, CDR2 YSYEKL, per germline. In nucleotides, the CDR3 is TGCGCCAGCAGCCAAGAGGCCAGGGTAACCTACGAGCAGTACTTC. The encoded protein is CASSQEARVTYEQYF.

A few counts support this clone. V and J are TRBV29-1 and TRBJ1-1; weak D call: TRBD1 (5 bases). Trimming took off 6 bases at V and 0 bases at J, with 14 bases between the two ends. Germline assignment: CDR1 SQVTM and CDR2 ANQGSEA. This CDR3 is 14 amino acids long. CDR3 DNA: TGCAGCGTGGATCTAAGGGGTATGAACACTGAAGCTTTCTTT. Its protein product is CSVDLRGMNTEAFF.

The rearrangement links TRBV7-9 to TRBJ1-1; possible D gene TRBD1, 5 bases. This CDR3 is 12 amino acids long. Trimming left V 5 bases short and J 4 bases short, with 8 bases between. The germline CDR1 and CDR2 sequences are SEHNR and FQNEAQ (reference sequence). CDR3 DNA sequence: TGTGCCAGCAGCCTCAGGGTCACTGAAGCTTTCTTT. It specifies CASSLRVTEAFF. The full variable domain, with the rest looked up from reference TRBV7-9 and TRBJ1-1, is DTGVSQNPRHKITKRGQNVTFRCDPISEHNRLYWYRQTLGQGPEFLTYFQNEAQLEKSRLLSDRFSAERPKGSFSTLEIQRTEQGDSAMYLCASSLRVTEAFFGQGTRLTVV.

The CDR3 reads CASILDRGGGYTF. In DNA, the CDR3 is TGTGCCAGTATCCTGGACAGGGGCGGTGGCTACACCTTC. J is TRBJ1-2 and V is TRBV19; TRBD1 matches at 9 bases. V was clipped by 7 bases and J by 7 bases; unmatched bases: 7. CDR3 length: 13 residues. CDR1 is LNHDA and CDR2 is SQIVND in the germline V gene (reference sequence).

The DNA of the CDR3 is TGTGCCAGCACGGGTTCGACTAATGAAAAACTGTTTTTT. Amino acids: CASTGSTNEKLFF. The chain links TRBV2 to TRBJ1-4; D remains unclear. Trimming stripped 7 bases from V and 2 bases from J, with 8 bases between. Germline V gives CDR1 SNHLY, CDR2 FYNNEI. The CDR3 has 13 residues.

The chain joins TRBV9 to TRBJ1-1; D perhaps matches TRBD1 (6 bases). Trimming took 3 bases from V and 0 from J, leaving 9 bases between them. CDR3 size: 14 residues. Germline V gene data show CDR1 as SGDLS and CDR2 as YYNGEE. CDR3 nucleotide sequence: TGTGCCAGCAGCGAAACAGGGATGAACACTGAAGCTTTCTTT. This sequence encodes CASSETGMNTEAFF.

The chain recombines TRBV5-1 with TRBJ2-1, with D perhaps TRBD1 (6 bases). The V end was cut by 4 bases, the J end by 1 base, with 12 bases between. There are 15 residues in the CDR3. The V gene's germline CDR1 is SGHRS and CDR2 YFSETQ. The chain's CDR3 is CASSPGQKSYNEQFF. CDR3 DNA sequence: TGCGCCAGCAGCCCAGGACAGAAATCCTACAATGAGCAGTTCTTC. Full variable domain (rest looked up from reference TRBV5-1 and TRBJ2-1): KAGVTQTPRYLIKTRGQQVTLSCSPISGHRSVSWYQQTPGQGLQFLFEYFSETQRNKGNFPGRFSGRQFSNSRSEMNVSTLELGDSALYLCASSPGQKSYNEQFFGPGTRLTVL.

There are a few counts of this clone. J is TRBJ2-2 and V is TRBV5-4; 8 bases line up with TRBD2. The CDR3 has 15 amino acids. Germline loops: CDR1 SGHNT, CDR2 YYREEE (reference sequence). V dropped 2 bases and J dropped 4; count of bases not matched to a gene: 4. The CDR3 region has the DNA TGTGCCAGCAGCTTAACTAGCGGAGCCACCGGGGAGCTGTTTTTT. Translation: CASSLTSGATGELFF. Filled out from reference TRBV5-4 and TRBJ2-2, the complete variable domain reads ETGVTQSPTHLIKTRGQQVTLRCSSQSGHNTVSWYQQALGQGPQFIFQYYREEENGRGNFPPRFSGLQFPNYSSELNVNALELDDSALYLCASSLTSGATGELFFGEGSRLTVL.

The rearrangement joins TRBV15 to TRBJ1-5; 7 positions agree with TRBD1. This CDR3 comprises 15 residues. Trimming took 5 bases from V and 0 from J; bases not matched to a gene: 4. CDR1 is LNHNV and CDR2 is YYDKDF in the germline V gene (reference sequence). The CDR3, as DNA: TGTGCCACCAGCGGTGGGACAGTTAGCAATCAGCCCCAGCATTTT. This gives the protein CATSGGTVSNQPQHF.

V is TRBV5-6 and J is TRBJ2-1; TRBD2 matches 11 bases. With V trimmed by 5 bases and J by 2 bases, 9 bases remained unmatched. This CDR3 is built from 17 residues. CDR1 and CDR2 from the germline V gene are SGHDT and YYEEEE. This CDR3 is CASRTTSGRRAYNEQFF. CDR3 sequence (DNA): TGTGCCAGCAGAACAACTAGCGGGAGAAGGGCCTACAATGAGCAGTTCTTC.

The chain is built from TRBV27 and TRBJ2-4; 7 nucleotides align to TRBD1. Germline trimming cut 7 bases from V and 4 bases from J; bases unmatched to any gene: 4. The germline V gene has CDR1 MNHEY and CDR2 SMNVEV (reference sequence). The CDR3 spans 13 residues. The CDR3 nucleotides read TGTGCCAGCAACTCGGGACAGAAAAACATTCAGTACTTC. This sequence encodes CASNSGQKNIQYF.

The chain joins TRBV10-3 to TRBJ2-7; possibly TRBD1 for D (7 bases). The CDR3 has 13 residues. Trimming stripped 6 bases from V and 7 bases from J, with 16 bases between. Per the germline V gene, CDR1 is ENHRY and CDR2 is SYGVKD. The CDR3 DNA reads as TGTGCCATCAGCCCTGACAGGGACTGGGAGCAGTACTTC. This translates into CAISPDRDWEQYF.

This clone has a single count. The rearrangement uses TRBV7-2 and TRBJ2-3; tentatively, D is TRBD1 (6 bases). V was cut by 1 base and J by 1 base, with 12 bases left in between. Germline V lookup: CDR1 SGHTA, CDR2 FQGNSA. CDR3 size: 16 residues. DNA for the CDR3: TGTGCCAGCAGCTTAGAAGGGGGTCGAGGCACAGATACGCAGTATTTT. It is translated as CASSLEGGRGTDTQYF.

The rearrangement joins TRBV5-8 to TRBJ1-4, with TRBD1 matching 7 bases. The V gene end was trimmed by 0 bases and the J gene end by 3 bases; junction bases not matched to a gene: 11. The CDR3 runs 18 residues. Germline V CDR1 and CDR2: SGHTS, YDEGEE. The CDR3 is CASSLERQGLFSNEKLFF. In DNA form, the CDR3 reads TGTGCCAGCAGCTTGGAGAGACAGGGTCTCTTCTCTAATGAAAAACTGTTTTTT.

The genes are TRBV4-1 and TRBJ2-7, with 7 bases identical to TRBD1. CDR3 length equals 15 residues. J was trimmed by 0 bases and V by 3 bases; bases with no gene match: 5. Germline CDR1 reads MGHRA; CDR2 reads YSYEKL. The CDR3 DNA sequence: TGCGCCAGCAGCCAGCAGACAGGGATCTCCTACGAGCAGTACTTC. Its translation: CASSQQTGISYEQYF.

This clone showed up just once. The sample contains more than one DNA sequence encoding this CDR3. V and J are TRBV6-5 and TRBJ2-1, with TRBD2 identical over 8 bases. The CDR3 contains 16 residues. Germline V gene lookup returns CDR1 MNHEY and CDR2 SVGAGI. Germline trimming cut 2 bases from V and 3 bases from J; bases unmatched to any gene: 6. The CDR3 nucleotides read TGTGCCAGCAGTTACGGTGGGCTAGCGGGCTACAATGAGCAGTTCTTC. Translation: CASSYGGLAGYNEQFF.

This chain uses TRBV27 with TRBJ1-1, with D uncertain. The CDR3 is 15 residues long. Germline V CDR1 and CDR2: MNHEY, SMNVEV (reference sequence). Trimming stripped 0 bases from V and 4 bases from J, with 12 bases between. Here the CDR3 reads CASSLSGQAGTEAFF. The CDR3 DNA reads as TGTGCCAGCAGTTTATCGGGTCAGGCGGGCACTGAAGCTTTCTTT.

The chain carries TRBV9 and TRBJ2-3; the D gene is possibly TRBD2 (6 bases). Trimming left V 4 bases short and J 3 bases short, with 12 bases between. CDR1 is SGDLS and CDR2 is YYNGEE in the germline V gene. This CDR3 spans 14 amino acids. The chain's CDR3 is CASSLYGSTDTQYF. The CDR3 coding sequence is TGTGCCAGCAGCTTGTACGGGAGTACAGATACGCAGTATTTT.

The chain couples TRBV4-1 to TRBJ2-2, with D perhaps matching TRBD1 (6 bases). Looked up from germline, CDR1 is MGHRA and CDR2 is YSYEKL. The CDR3 has 16 residues. V lost 1 base and J 3 bases, leaving 12 bases between the germline ends. The CDR3: CASSQVPGHHTGELFF. The CDR3, as DNA: TGCGCCAGCAGCCAAGTACCGGGACACCACACCGGGGAGCTGTTTTTT.

The chain links TRBV6-5 to TRBJ2-5; 12 positions agree with TRBD1. CDR3 length equals 14 residues. V lost 7 bases and J lost 5; bases outside the gene matches: 5. Germline CDR1 reads MNHEY; CDR2 reads SVGAGI. CDR3 sequence: CASTGTGGFETQYF. As DNA, the CDR3 is TGTGCCAGCACCGGGACAGGGGGCTTCGAGACCCAGTACTTC.

The chain carries TRBV13 and TRBJ2-7; 7 bases line up with TRBD1. After removal of 6 bases from V and 2 bases from J, the junction contained 10 bases not matched to a gene. The germline V gene encodes CDR1 PRHDT and CDR2 FYEKMQ (reference sequence). This CDR3 is 15 amino acids long. The CDR3 loop reads CASSRRQGKTYEQYF. The CDR3 DNA reads as TGTGCCAGCAGTCGGCGACAGGGCAAGACCTACGAGCAGTACTTC.

This clone showed up just a few times. This sequence joins TRBV5-6 and TRBJ1-1; D unclear. The CDR3 length is 14 residues. Looked up from germline, CDR1 is SGHDT and CDR2 is YYEEEE. Trimming removed 4 bases from V and 1 base from J, with 11 bases in between. DNA for the CDR3: TGTGCCAGCAGCGGAGTGTTTGGGAACACTGAAGCTTTCTTT. This gives the protein CASSGVFGNTEAFF.

This sequence joins TRBV5-1 and TRBJ2-7; no reliable D call. With 3 bases removed from V and 1 base from J, the gap between germline ends came to 14 bases. CDR1 is SGHRS, CDR2 YFSETQ, per germline. The CDR3 has 15 amino acids. This chain's CDR3 is CASSSLPSGSYEQYF. Written as DNA, the CDR3 is TGCGCCAGCAGCTCCCTGCCCTCGGGTTCCTACGAGCAGTACTTC.

V gene TRBV19 combines with J gene TRBJ2-1, with a possible D match to TRBD1 (6 bases). V was pared by 3 bases and J by 0 bases, with 12 bases between. The CDR3 has 16 residues. The germline gives CDR1 LNHDA, CDR2 SQIVND (reference sequence). The CDR3: CASSIRADSSYNEQFF. In DNA, the CDR3 is TGTGCCAGTAGTATCCGAGCGGACAGCTCCTACAATGAGCAGTTCTTC. The entire variable domain, with the rest obtained from reference TRBV19 and TRBJ2-1, is as follows: DGGITQSPKYLFRKEGQNVTLSCEQNLNHDAMYWYRQDPGQGLRLIYYSQIVNDFQKGDIAEGYSVSREKKESFPLTVTSAQKNPTAFYLCASSIRADSSYNEQFFGPGTRLTVL.

The J gene is TRBJ2-7, the V gene TRBV5-1, with D perhaps TRBD2 (8 bases). Germline V CDR1 and CDR2: SGHRS, YFSETQ. The CDR3 is made up of 19 amino acids. V dropped 4 bases and J dropped 2 bases, with 28 bases sitting between them. The DNA for the CDR3 is TGCGCCAGCAGCAAAGTGACAGGGCACCCGGGACTAGGTGCCTACGAGCAGTACTTC. Translation: CASSKVTGHPGLGAYEQYF.

CDR3 loop: CASSFGQGANQPQHF. The DNA for the CDR3 is TGTGCCAGCAGCTTCGGACAGGGAGCTAATCAGCCCCAGCATTTT. The rearrangement uses TRBV7-9 and TRBJ1-5, with 8 positions matching TRBD1. The CDR3 totals 15 residues. J was trimmed by 4 bases and V by 3 bases; bases with no gene match: 5. Germline V gives CDR1 SEHNR, CDR2 FQNEAQ (reference sequence).

The gene calls are TRBV5-1 and TRBJ2-1; the match to TRBD1 covers 7 bases. Trimming cost V 2 bases and J 7 bases; bases outside gene matches: 3. The CDR3 spans 13 residues. Germline loops: CDR1 SGHRS, CDR2 YFSETQ. The CDR3 protein is CASSFLTGNEQFF. The CDR3 nucleotides are TGCGCCAGCAGCTTCCTGACAGGGAATGAGCAGTTCTTC.

The rearrangement joins TRBV9 to TRBJ2-5; TRBD1 might be the D (5 bases). V was shortened by 1 base and J by 0 bases, with 10 bases between the two germline ends. CDR3 size: 15 residues. Germline V lookup: CDR1 SGDLS, CDR2 YYNGEE. The CDR3 is CASSVTAGHQETQYF. DNA for the CDR3: TGTGCCAGCAGCGTAACGGCAGGGCACCAAGAGACCCAGTACTTC.